The clone carrying this T cell receptor beta chain was seen once. Clones were sequenced by immunoSEQ multiplex PCR, and TCRdb holds only the in-frame ones, with some missing. The sample holds 68,000 or so clones, roughly nine tenths seen once. V was shortened by 6 bases and J by 1 base, with 20 bases between the two germline ends. Germline V gives CDR1 SGHAT, CDR2 FQNNGV. The CDR3 has 17 amino acids. The entry originates in a study of technical replicates of blood from several donors. The origin of this receptor is a human donor in good health. Input material: T cells isolated from PBMCs. The rearrangement uses TRBV11-2 and TRBJ2-3; TRBD1 might be the D (6 bases). The CDR3 coding sequence is TGTGCCAGCAGGGACAGACGCAGGGGCCCAGGCACAGATACGCAGTATTTT. The encoded protein is CASRDRRRGPGTDTQYF.